This section outlines one TCR beta chain sequence together with its context. Antigen unknown. The data originate from a study of cytomegalovirus exposure and HLA in healthy donors. Findings and caveats of the study: Accurate prediction of HLA-A and HLA-B alleles (for most subjects) was reportedly achieved from TCR beta sequences.

From germline, CDR1 is SGHAT and CDR2 FQNNGV. The CDR3 length is 13 residues. Trimming removed 4 bases from V and 4 bases from J, with 5 bases in between. The PCR contained 60 Vbeta and 13 Jbeta primers. The repertoire was sequenced with immunoSEQ multiplex PCR; TCRdb's copy has only in-frame clones and lacks some. The profile shows over 100,000 clones, 81% of them singletons. This rearrangement joins TRBV11-2 to TRBJ2-6; D unresolved. Sequenced sample: PBMCs. This TCR came from a woman in her twenties or thirties in good health and CMV-seronegative. CDR3 sequence (DNA): TGTGCCAGCAGCTCTACCGGGGCCAACGTCCTGACTTTC. It translates to CASSSTGANVLTF.